Each of the 24 T cell receptor beta chains below was sequenced from the same sample in a study of T-cell memory formation after mild COVID-19. TCRdb used MiXCR to reprocess the 5' RACE reads, holding one entry per CDR3 protein. The sample lists 530,000 or so distinct CDR3 sequences, about 18% occurring once. The sample was PBMCs or a T cell subset sorted from them (not recorded which). Receptors originate from an adult woman who had mild COVID-19 (a few samples of this study predate the infection). Cell type and time point are not known.

V usage is TRBV6-2 or TRBV6-3 and J usage is TRBJ2-7; D is possibly TRBD1 or TRBD2 (5 bases each). Germline CDR1 reads MNHEY; CDR2 reads SVGEGT. The CDR3 loop spans 15 amino acids. The V end was cut by 7 bases, the J end by 3 bases, with 19 bases between. CDR3 sequence: CASKPNRDAFYEQYF. In DNA, the CDR3 is TGTGCCAGCAAACCCAACCGGGACGCCTTCTACGAGCAGTACTTC.

This clonotype was seen a few times. One end of the junction is discordant with germline, which a read error may explain. This chain joins TRBV7-7 and TRBJ2-1; D remains ambiguous. CDR3 length: 14 residues. The V gene's germline CDR1 is SSHAT and CDR2 FNYEAQ (reference sequence). Here the CDR3 reads CASSPSAGDYEQFF. The CDR3 coding sequence is TGTGCTAGCAGTCCCTCGGCTGGTGACTATGAGCAGTTCTTC.

This chain connects TRBV5-1 to TRBJ2-3; TRBD2 matches 15 bases. There are 18 residues in the CDR3. V lost 2 bases and J lost 0; bases outside the gene matches: 4. From germline, CDR1 is SGHRS and CDR2 YFSETQ. The CDR3 DNA follows: TGCGCCAGCAGCTTCGGGACTAGCGGGGGGCCCAGCACAGATACGCAGTATTTT. It is translated as CASSFGTSGGPSTDTQYF.

The chain is built from TRBV5-6 and TRBJ2-7; D may be TRBD1 or TRBD2 (5 bases each). The CDR3 totals 15 residues. The germline V and J ends were trimmed by 5 bases and 0 bases, with 15 bases remaining between them. The germline gives CDR1 SGHDT, CDR2 YYEEEE. In nucleotides, the CDR3 is TGTGCCAGCAGTTCGGGGCGGGTGAGCTCCTACGAGCAGTACTTC. This translates into CASSSGRVSSYEQYF.

This clonotype was observed a handful of times. This sequence joins TRBV25-1 and TRBJ2-5; TRBD1 agrees at 7 bases. CDR3 length: 13 amino acids. Germline lookup yields CDR1 MGHDK and CDR2 SYGVNS. Trimming removed 7 bases from V and 4 bases from J; junction bases left unmatched: 6. The CDR3 DNA is TGTGCCAGCACCATACCAGGGGGAGAGACCCAGTACTTC. Amino acid sequence: CASTIPGGETQYF.

This clonotype occurred many times. The gene calls are TRBV6-6 and TRBJ1-5; the D is unclear. The CDR3 sequence is 17 residues long. Germline V CDR1 and CDR2: MNHNY, SVGAGI (reference sequence). V shed 2 bases and J shed 4 bases, with 18 bases lying between them. For the CDR3, the DNA is TGTGCCAGCAGTTACCCCCAACCTCCACAGACGAATCAGCCCCAGCATTTT. Its translation is CASSYPQPPQTNQPQHF.

This clonotype has a handful of counts. V gene TRBV29-1 combines with J gene TRBJ2-7; TRBD1 agrees at 8 bases. With V trimmed by 7 bases and J by 3 bases, 14 bases remained unmatched. The CDR3 length is 15 residues. Germline CDR1 and CDR2: SQVTM and ANQGSEA. The chain's CDR3 is CSGSQTRQGYYEQYF. The CDR3 DNA reads as TGCAGCGGATCCCAAACCCGACAGGGGTACTACGAGCAGTACTTC.

The sample holds a few counts of this clonotype. The rearrangement joins TRBV5-1 to TRBJ2-7; TRBD2 is a possible D gene (5 bases). The CDR3 length is 14 residues. V was clipped by 0 bases and J by 1 base, with 8 bases between them. CDR1 SGHRS and CDR2 YFSETQ come from the germline V gene. CDR3 sequence (DNA): TGCGCCAGCAGCTTGGTTGAGGGATCCTACGAGCAGTACTTC. Protein sequence: CASSLVEGSYEQYF.

This clonotype was seen at least ten times. The chain has TRBV7-9 and TRBJ2-1, with TRBD2 identical over 11 bases. Germline CDR1 SEHNR, CDR2 FQNEAQ (reference sequence). The CDR3 has 13 amino acids. V gave up 1 base and J gave up 15 bases; unmatched junction bases: 5. CDR3 sequence (DNA): TGTGCCAGCAGCTTAGATTTAGCGGGAGGGGTGTTCTTC. This sequence encodes CASSLDLAGGVFF.

The genes are TRBV2 and TRBJ2-6, with 10 bases lining up with TRBD1. There are 16 residues in the CDR3. Germline assignment: CDR1 SNHLY and CDR2 FYNNEI. Unmatched junction bases numbered 0, after V lost 4 bases and J lost 0 bases. CDR3 region: CASSGDRGSGANVLTF. The CDR3 bases are TGTGCCAGCAGTGGGGACAGGGGCTCTGGGGCCAACGTCCTGACTTTC. Based on the CDR3 plus reference TRBV2 and TRBJ2-6, the full variable domain is EPEVTQTPSHQVTQMGQEVILRCVPISNHLYFYWYRQILGQKVEFLVSFYNNEISEKSEIFDDQFSVERPDGSNFTLKIRSTKLEDSAMYFCASSGDRGSGANVLTFGAGSRLTVL.

The chain carries TRBV5-1 and TRBJ2-7; the match to TRBD1 covers 9 bases. The V segment lost 7 bases and the J segment 3 bases; nucleotides outside the gene matches: 8. CDR1 and CDR2 (germline): SGHRS, YFSETQ. The CDR3 runs to 14 residues. The CDR3 DNA is TGCGCCAGCGGGGCCGGGACAGGGTACTACGAGCAGTACTTC. Translation gives CASGAGTGYYEQYF.

This clonotype was seen more than once but under ten times. The genes are TRBV4-1 and TRBJ2-3, with TRBD2 identical over 7 bases. Per germline, CDR1 MGHRA and CDR2 YSYEKL. With V trimmed by 1 base and J by 5 bases, 9 bases remained unmatched. The CDR3 is 16 residues long. CDR3 DNA sequence: TGCGCCAGCAGCCAAGGGACGGCCGGGAGGATAGATACGCAGTATTTT. Translating it yields CASSQGTAGRIDTQYF.

This clonotype was detected a few times. The chain has TRBV4-1 and TRBJ2-4; D not resolved. Trimming cost V 1 base and J 0 bases, with 7 bases left between them. Germline CDR1 and CDR2: MGHRA and YSYEKL. The CDR3 spans 15 residues. CDR3 in DNA: TGCGCCAGCAGCCAAGCTCCCCTAGCCAAAAACATTCAGTACTTC. It translates to CASSQAPLAKNIQYF.

This clonotype was observed a handful of times. The chain employs TRBV5-1 and TRBJ2-3; D may be TRBD1 (6 bases). V was trimmed by 3 bases and J by 2 bases, leaving 10 bases between them. This CDR3 comprises 14 residues. Germline CDR1 is SGHRS and CDR2 is YFSETQ. The CDR3 loop is CASSSGQYTDTQYF. The CDR3 DNA sequence: TGCGCCAGCAGCTCCGGACAGTACACAGATACGCAGTATTTT.

This clonotype has a handful of counts. The CDR3: CAWSVLSGMLFF. CDR3 in DNA: TGTGCCTGGAGTGTTCTCAGCGGGATGTTGTTCTTC. The chain has TRBV30 and TRBJ2-1, with 7 bases identical to TRBD2. Germline trimming cut 0 bases from V and 15 bases from J; bases unmatched to any gene: 8. This CDR3 has 12 residues. The germline V gene encodes CDR1 GTSNPN and CDR2 SVGIG (reference sequence).

The table lists this clonotype with a count of one. V gene TRBV20-1 combines with J gene TRBJ1-4; 10 bases fit TRBD1. CDR3 size: 15 residues. Per germline, CDR1 DFQATT and CDR2 SNEGSKA (reference sequence). The trim removed 3 bases at V and 6 bases at J, leaving 7 bases unmatched. This chain's CDR3 is CSASSPGTGDEKLFF. Here the CDR3 DNA reads TGCAGTGCTAGTTCTCCCGGGACAGGGGATGAAAAACTGTTTTTT.

The chain recombines TRBV4-1 with TRBJ1-2; perhaps TRBD1 as D (5 bases). V lost 5 bases, J lost 3 bases, and 16 bases lay in between. The germline gives CDR1 MGHRA, CDR2 YSYEKL. This CDR3 comprises 15 residues. CDR3: CASSSAGGEDYGYTF. For the CDR3, the DNA is TGCGCCAGCAGCAGTGCGGGGGGGGAGGACTATGGCTACACCTTC.

The chain joins TRBV6-2 or TRBV6-3 to TRBJ1-1, with D hard to call. Trimming removed 5 bases from V and 12 bases from J, with 13 bases in between. Germline assignment: CDR1 MNHEY and CDR2 SVGEGT. The CDR3 is 11 amino acids. This CDR3 reads CASSHIRTSFF. The CDR3 bases are TGTGCCAGCAGTCACATCCGAACGTCTTTCTTT.

On this clonotype itself: This may come from a read error, since a much larger clone is one base off. The chain uses TRBV5-1 and TRBJ2-5; D is undetermined. V lost 0 bases, J lost 3 bases, and 6 bases lay in between. The CDR3 extends over 13 amino acids. The V gene's germline CDR1 is SGHRS and CDR2 YFSETQ. The CDR3 nucleotides are TGCGCCAGCAGCTTGGGACATGAAGAGACCCAGTACTTC. It encodes CASSLGHEETQYF.

V usage is TRBV7-2 and J usage is TRBJ2-1; a possible D gene is TRBD2 (6 bases). Trimming stripped 5 bases from V and 4 bases from J, with 12 bases between. The CDR3 length is 14 residues. Germline CDR1 is SGHTA and CDR2 is FQGNSA. The CDR3 coding sequence is TGTGCCAGCAGCCCCCAAGGGAGGTACAATGAGCAGTTCTTC. This codes for CASSPQGRYNEQFF.

Ten or more counts support this clonotype. The chain is built from TRBV7-9 and TRBJ2-3, with D perhaps assigned TRBD1 or TRBD2 (5 bases each). Trimming stripped 5 bases from V and 6 bases from J, with 12 bases between. Germline lookup yields CDR1 SEHNR and CDR2 FQNEAQ (reference sequence). This CDR3 is 13 amino acids long. The CDR3: CASSPPGRDTQYF. The CDR3 region has the DNA TGTGCCAGCAGCCCACCGGGACGCGATACGCAGTATTTT.

The table lists this clonotype with many counts. This rearrangement joins TRBV20-1 to TRBJ2-7; D gene ambiguous. Germline values: CDR1 DFQATT, CDR2 SNEGSKA (reference sequence). This CDR3 is 13 amino acids long. V lost 1 base and J 0 bases, leaving 7 bases between the germline ends. The CDR3 loop is CSARVGNSYEQYF. The CDR3 coding sequence is TGCAGTGCTAGAGTGGGCAACTCCTACGAGCAGTACTTC.

In this sample, this clonotype turned up a few times. The genes are TRBV2 and TRBJ1-1; unclear D gene. The CDR3 runs 14 residues. Trimming removed 7 bases at V and 2 bases at J, with 14 bases between. The germline V gene encodes CDR1 SNHLY and CDR2 FYNNEI. The CDR3 DNA is TGTGCCAGCACGGGGTATGGGGTTAACACTGAAGCTTTCTTT. Its protein product is CASTGYGVNTEAFF.

The rearrangement links TRBV6-5 to TRBJ2-7; the D gene could be TRBD1 or TRBD2 (5 bases each). The CDR3 length is 12 residues. V lost 4 bases and J lost 9, with 13 bases in between. Germline V CDR1 and CDR2: MNHEY, SVGAGI. The chain's CDR3 is CASSFGGQGQYF. The DNA of the CDR3 is TGTGCCAGCAGTTTCGGAGGCCAGGGGCAGTACTTC.